Sequencing of this T cell receptor (beta chain) was carried out in a study of T and B cells in COVID-19 patients. The wider study: COVID-19 patients gave peripheral blood either during active infection or after recovery.

Multiplex PCR with BIOMED2 TRB-A/B primer pools amplified TRB rearrangements. Via MiXCR, TCRdb re-called the multiplex PCR reads, giving one row per CDR3 protein. The sample carries 17,000 or so distinct CDR3 sequences, 25% to 30% recorded once. The CDR3 spans 16 residues. Germline V gene data show CDR1 as MNHNS and CDR2 as SASEGT. Trimming removed 2 bases from V and 1 base from J; junction bases left unmatched: 8. Findings and limits, study-wide: Highly clonal in active COVID-19, TRB repertoires exceeded healthy-donor diversity and richness at recovery.

From blood, roughly 220-550 ng of genomic DNA served as TRB template. There are many counts of this clonotype. Its antigen is not known. Source material: blood. The receptor comes from a human donor who had recovered from COVID-19. The rearrangement joins TRBV6-1 to TRBJ2-7, with 7 bases lining up with TRBD2. CDR3 DNA: TGTGCCAGCAGTGAATGGGCGGGCGGGGGTTCCTACGAGCAGTACTTC. Translation: CASSEWAGGGSYEQYF.